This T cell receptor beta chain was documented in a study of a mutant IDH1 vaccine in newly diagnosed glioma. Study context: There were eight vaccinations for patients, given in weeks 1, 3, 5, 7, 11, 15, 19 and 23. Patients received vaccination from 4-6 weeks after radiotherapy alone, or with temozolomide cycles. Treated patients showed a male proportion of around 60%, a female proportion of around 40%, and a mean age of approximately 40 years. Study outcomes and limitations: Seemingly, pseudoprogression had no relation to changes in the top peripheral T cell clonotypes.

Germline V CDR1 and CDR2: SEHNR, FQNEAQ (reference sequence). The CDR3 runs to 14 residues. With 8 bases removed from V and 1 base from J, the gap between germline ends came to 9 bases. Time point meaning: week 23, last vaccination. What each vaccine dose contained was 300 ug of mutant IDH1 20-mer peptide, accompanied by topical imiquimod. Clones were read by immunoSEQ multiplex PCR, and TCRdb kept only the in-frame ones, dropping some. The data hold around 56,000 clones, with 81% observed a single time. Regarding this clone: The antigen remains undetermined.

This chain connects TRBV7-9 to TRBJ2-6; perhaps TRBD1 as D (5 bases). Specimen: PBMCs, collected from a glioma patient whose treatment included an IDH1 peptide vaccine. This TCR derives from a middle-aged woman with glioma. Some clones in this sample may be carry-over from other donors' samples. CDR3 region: CASHDSSGANVLTF. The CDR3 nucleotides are TGTGCCAGCCACGACAGTTCTGGGGCCAACGTCCTGACTTTC.